One T cell receptor (beta chain) is described in this entry. Its antigen is not known. The sample belongs to a study of post-analysis software for immune sequencing data. V was pared by 5 bases and J by 0 bases, with 11 bases between. In germline, CDR1 is SEHNR, CDR2 FQNEAQ (reference sequence). The CDR3 is 15 amino acids. Study-level results: Patients had higher frequencies than controls of five or six TRBV segments, including TRBV5-6, TRBV5-1 and TRBV20-1.

Unique molecular identifiers were built into the TCR beta cDNA libraries. TCRdb reanalysed the PCR reads using MiXCR and keeps one entry per CDR3 protein. The sample carries about half a million distinct CDR3 sequences, roughly 34% recorded once. The V and J genes are TRBV7-9 and TRBJ2-1; perhaps TRBD1 as D (6 bases). The specimen sequenced was blood. This clonotype was sampled from a girl younger than 18 with multiple sclerosis. CDR3 sequence: CASSPTQGSYNEQFF. CDR3 DNA sequence: TGTGCCAGCAGCCCGACACAGGGCTCCTACAATGAGCAGTTCTTC.